This T cell receptor beta chain was documented in a study of technical replicates of blood from a few donors. This clone occurred once. The germline gives CDR1 SGHVS, CDR2 FNYEAQ. CDR3 length: 14 residues. The V gene lost 6 bases and the J gene lost 4 bases, with 12 bases spanning the gap. Clones were read by immunoSEQ multiplex PCR, and TCRdb kept only the in-frame ones, dropping some. The sample has around 69,000 clones, around 87% seen once; the top ten hold just over 4.5%. This receptor was identified in a human donor in good health. Some clones in this sample may be carry-over from other donors' samples. V usage is TRBV7-6 and J usage is TRBJ1-4, with D possibly TRBD1 on 6 matching bases. The sequenced material came from PBMCs. The CDR3 is CASSQTGINEKLFF. The CDR3 coding sequence is TGTGCCAGCAGTCAGACAGGAATTAATGAAAAACTGTTTTTT. Complete variable domain (other parts from reference TRBV7-6 and TRBJ1-4): GAGVSQSPRYKVTKRGQDVALRCDPISGHVSLYWYRQALGQGPEFLTYFNYEAQQDKSGLPNDRFSAERPEGSISTLTIQRTEQRDSAMYRCASSQTGINEKLFFGSGTQLSVL.